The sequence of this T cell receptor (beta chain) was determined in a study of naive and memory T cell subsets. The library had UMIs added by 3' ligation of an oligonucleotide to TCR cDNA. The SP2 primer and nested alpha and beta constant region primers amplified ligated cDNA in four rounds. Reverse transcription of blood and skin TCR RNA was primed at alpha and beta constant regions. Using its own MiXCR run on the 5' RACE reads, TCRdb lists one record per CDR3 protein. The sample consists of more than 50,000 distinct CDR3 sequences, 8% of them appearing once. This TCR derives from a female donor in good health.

CDR3 nucleotides: TGCAGCGTTGAAGATACGACTAGGATTGAGCAGTTCTTC. As protein: CSVEDTTRIEQFF. The chain uses TRBV29-1 and TRBJ2-1; D possibly corresponds to TRBD2 (6 bases). This CDR3 has 13 amino acids. CDR1 and CDR2 (germline): SQVTM, ANQGSEA. V lost 0 bases, J lost 9 bases, and 12 bases lay in between.